Following are 11 T cell receptor beta chains from one sample sequenced in a study of blood T cell repertoires in COVID-19. The repertoire was sequenced with immunoSEQ multiplex PCR; TCRdb's copy has only in-frame clones and lacks some. This sample has about 310,000 clones, with roughly nine tenths found just once. Material for sequencing was PBMCs or T cells enriched from blood (not recorded which). These receptors came from a young woman who had recovered from COVID-19.

CDR3 DNA sequence: TGTGCCAGCAGTTTAAAGTCCATAGCGGGTCAGCCCCAGCATTTT. It specifies CASSLKSIAGQPQHF. V is TRBV28 and J is TRBJ1-5; no clear D gene. This CDR3 comprises 15 residues. V was clipped by 2 bases and J by 6 bases, with 14 bases between them. Germline V gene data show CDR1 as MDHEN and CDR2 as SYDVKM. The variable domain in full, completed from reference TRBV28 and TRBJ1-5, reads DVKVTQSSRYLVKRTGEKVFLECVQDMDHENMFWYRQDPGLGLRLIYFSYDVKMKEKGDIPEGYSVSREKKERFSLILESASTNQTSMYLCASSLKSIAGQPQHFGDGTRLSIL.

The CDR3 sequence is CASSLGTGTGHGYTF. The CDR3 DNA is TGTGCCAGCAGCTTGGGCACCGGGACAGGGCATGGCTACACCTTC. This chain links TRBV11-2 with TRBJ1-2; 9 bases line up with TRBD1. V lost 3 bases to trimming and J lost 6 bases; unmatched junction nucleotides: 8. CDR1 and CDR2 (germline): SGHAT, FQNNGV. The CDR3 is made up of 15 amino acids.

The CDR3 here is CASSPLGVGHNEQFF. Here the CDR3 DNA reads TGTGCCAGCAGCCCGCTTGGTGTGGGCCACAATGAGCAGTTCTTC. V usage is TRBV27 and J usage is TRBJ2-1; no firm D call. The CDR3 is 15 amino acids. The V and J ends lost 6 bases and 5 bases respectively, with 17 bases between them. The V gene's germline CDR1 is MNHEY and CDR2 SMNVEV (reference sequence).

The V gene is TRBV10-3, the J gene TRBJ2-5, with 12 bases that match TRBD1. The length of the CDR3 is 17 residues. Germline-derived CDR1 and CDR2 are ENHRY and SYGVKD. The junction had 12 bases not matched to a gene; V was cut back by 6 bases and J by 4 bases. The CDR3 nucleotides are TGTGCCATCAGGGACCCGGGACAGGGGGCGCCCGGAGAGACCCAGTACTTC. It encodes CAIRDPGQGAPGETQYF.

This rearrangement joins TRBV4-2 to TRBJ2-3, with unresolved D. CDR3 length equals 17 residues. Germline assignment: CDR1 LGHNA and CDR2 YNFKEQ. The V end was cut by 3 bases, the J end by 1 base, with 17 bases between. The CDR3 loop reads CASSHLSRGPGTDTQYF. CDR3 DNA sequence: TGTGCCAGCAGCCACCTTAGCCGTGGCCCGGGCACAGATACGCAGTATTTT.

V is TRBV11-2 and J is TRBJ1-2; unclear D gene. The CDR3 sequence is 13 residues long. V lost 5 bases and J 5 bases, leaving 12 bases between the germline ends. The germline CDR1 and CDR2 sequences are SGHAT and FQNNGV. CDR3 in amino acids: CASSTPGIYGYTF. As DNA, the CDR3 is TGTGCCAGCAGCACTCCCGGGATATATGGCTACACCTTC.

V is TRBV5-1 and J is TRBJ2-3, with 7 bases matching TRBD2. The germline V gene has CDR1 SGHRS and CDR2 YFSETQ. The J segment lost 0 bases and the V segment lost 0 bases, leaving 10 bases of the junction unmatched. This CDR3 spans 18 amino acids. DNA for the CDR3: TGCGCCAGCAGCTTGGTCTCAACTAGCGTCGCTAGCACAGATACGCAGTATTTT. This sequence encodes CASSLVSTSVASTDTQYF.

This clone appeared once. The chain joins TRBV5-1 to TRBJ1-2; tentatively, D is TRBD1 (5 bases). The CDR3 consists of 12 residues. Germline V gene sequence: CDR1 SGHRS, CDR2 YFSETQ. The V end was cut by 6 bases, the J end by 6 bases, with 12 bases between. The CDR3 loop reads CASIGGENGYTF. The CDR3 DNA is TGCGCCAGCATCGGGGGGGAGAATGGCTACACCTTC.

The V and J genes are TRBV5-1 and TRBJ2-2; D ambiguous. The CDR3 has 14 residues. The V gene's germline CDR1 is SGHRS and CDR2 YFSETQ. V dropped 0 bases and J dropped 7 bases, with 10 bases sitting between them. CDR3 coding DNA: TGCGCCAGCAGCTTGGTACTTCGGAGCGGGGAGCTGTTTTTT. Translated, it gives CASSLVLRSGELFF.

The gene calls are TRBV7-6 and TRBJ2-7, with TRBD2 identical over 10 bases. The CDR3 runs to 14 residues. Germline values: CDR1 SGHVS, CDR2 FNYEAQ. With V trimmed by 5 bases and J by 2 bases, 3 bases remained unmatched. CDR3: CASSILAGAYEQYF. Here the CDR3 DNA reads TGTGCCAGCAGCATCCTAGCGGGGGCCTACGAGCAGTACTTC.

The rearrangement joins TRBV18 to TRBJ1-5, with TRBD1 identical over 8 bases. Germline V gene lookup returns CDR1 KGHSH and CDR2 LQKENI. V lost 4 bases and J lost 7; bases outside the gene matches: 15. CDR3 length: 17 amino acids. The CDR3 protein is CASSLALAGGSGQPQHF. The CDR3 DNA reads as TGTGCCAGCTCACTCGCACTGGCAGGGGGCAGCGGACAGCCCCAGCATTTT.